This T cell receptor (beta chain) was sequenced for a study of graft-versus-host responses after intestinal transplantation. Study-level information: Each recipient received a multivisceral, liver-intestinal, or isolated intestinal graft. The study gave all recipients anti-thymocyte globulin induction, then tacrolimus and steroids for two to three years. Whole-study results and caveats: In recipient marrow, GvH clones were found, and some appeared first in ileum or blood.

With regard to this clone: Its antigen remains unidentified.

Repertoires were generated with immunoSEQ multiplex PCR, while TCRdb's copy carries only in-frame clones and drops some. The sample consists of some 66,000 clones, roughly 90% of them appearing once. The graft tissue was processed, and this released both intraepithelial and lamina propria lymphocytes. Looked up from germline, CDR1 is MGHRA and CDR2 is YSYEKL. V was trimmed by 1 base and J by 8 bases, leaving 20 bases between them. This CDR3 is built from 16 residues. This receptor was taken from a human patient who received an intestinal transplant, so some T cells may come from the graft donor. Sequencing used ileum tissue, obtained less than 400 days after transplant. V is TRBV4-1 and J is TRBJ1-2, with D tentatively TRBD1 (5 bases). CDR3 amino acids: CASSQAYLDTLRGYTF. CDR3 DNA sequence: TGCGCCAGCAGCCAAGCCTATCTGGACACGCTAAGGGGCTACACCTTC.